A selection of T cell receptor beta chains follows, all from one sample in a study of blood T cell repertoires in COVID-19. The protocol was immunoSEQ multiplex PCR, while the TCRdb copy is restricted to in-frame clones and leaves out a portion. The data hold about 300,000 clones, with 85% to 90% observed a single time. Sequencing was done on a sample of peripheral blood. These receptors came from a woman under 40 with COVID-19, enrolled during active disease. The CDR3 runs from the conserved cysteine through the conserved F or W. D genes are given only for firm matches. The size entry is marked missing in some rows and otherwise reads once, few, many or a size class.

V	J	D	length	size	CDR3	DNA
TRBV6-1	TRBJ2-5	TRBD1	16	NA	CASSETWTGGKRTQYF	TGTGCCAGCAGTGAAACTTGGACAGGGGGCAAACGTACCCAGTACTTC
TRBV7-9	TRBJ2-2	TRBD1	14	NA	CASSGQEGSGELFF	TGTGCCAGCAGCGGACAGGAAGGCTCCGGGGAGCTGTTTTTT
TRBV7-2	TRBJ1-2	NA	15	NA	CASSLVAGTNYGYTF	TGTGCCAGCAGCTTAGTGGCAGGAACCAACTATGGCTACACCTTC
TRBV15	TRBJ2-3	TRBD2	16	NA	CATSREKRGGTDTQYF	TGTGCCACCAGCAGAGAAAAGCGGGGGGGCACAGATACGCAGTATTTT
TRBV2	TRBJ1-5	NA	15	NA	CASSVTQTGDQPQHF	TGTGCCAGCAGTGTCACCCAGACAGGAGATCAGCCCCAGCATTTT
TRBV2	TRBJ2-1	NA	15	NA	CASSVRTQEGNEQFF	TGTGCCAGCAGTGTTCGGACTCAAGAGGGCAATGAGCAGTTCTTC
TRBV4-1	TRBJ1-1	TRBD1	17	NA	CASSQEGLGQLNTEAFF	TGCGCCAGCAGCCAAGAGGGGCTGGGACAGCTGAACACTGAAGCTTTCTTT
TRBV15	TRBJ2-7	TRBD1	13	NA	CATSRNRGYEQYF	TGTGCCACCAGCAGAAACAGGGGGTACGAGCAGTACTTC
TRBV7-2	TRBJ2-5	NA	17	NA	CASSLARVAGYQEAQYF	TGTGCCAGCAGCTTAGCGCGGGTTGCGGGATACCAAGAGGCCCAGTACTTC
TRBV5-5	TRBJ2-2	NA	15	NA	CASSLDGRNTGELFF	TGTGCCAGCAGCTTGGATGGGAGGAACACCGGGGAGCTGTTTTTT
TRBV5-1	TRBJ2-7	TRBD1	15	NA	CASSLVPGGDYEQYF	TGCGCCAGCAGCTTGGTTCCAGGGGGCGATTACGAGCAGTACTTC
TRBV11-3	TRBJ2-1	TRBD2	17	once	CASSPVGLAGAPNEQFF	TGTGCCAGCAGCCCCGTAGGACTAGCGGGGGCTCCGAATGAGCAGTTCTTC
TRBV7-8	TRBJ2-2	NA	16	NA	CASSPGGRVLTGELFF	TGTGCCAGCAGCCCGGGTGGCAGGGTGCTTACCGGGGAGCTGTTTTTT
TRBV5-4	TRBJ1-5	NA	13	NA	CASSRQGSRAQHF	TGTGCCAGCAGCCGCCAGGGGAGTAGGGCCCAGCATTTT
TRBV11-3	TRBJ1-1	NA	13	NA	CASSYQENTEAFF	TGTGCCAGCAGCTATCAGGAGAACACTGAAGCTTTCTTT
TRBV5-5	TRBJ1-1	TRBD1	15	NA	CASSPGQAAVTEAFF	TGTGCCAGCAGCCCCGGACAGGCGGCGGTAACTGAAGCTTTCTTT
TRBV5-8	TRBJ2-5	NA	13	NA	CASSRDWEETQYF	TGTGCCAGCAGCCGGGATTGGGAAGAGACCCAGTACTTC
TRBV7-2	TRBJ2-7	TRBD1	15	NA	CASSLLGTGSYEQYF	TGTGCCAGCAGCTTACTCGGGACAGGGTCCTACGAGCAGTACTTC
TRBV6-5	TRBJ1-1	NA	12	few	CASGRGGTEAFF	TGTGCCAGCGGGCGGGGGGGAACTGAAGCTTTCTTT
TRBV6-5	TRBJ1-1	NA	12	NA	CASGRGDTEAFF	TGTGCCAGCGGACGGGGGGATACCGAAGCTTTCTTT
TRBV6-2/TRBV6-3	TRBJ2-5	TRBD1	16	once	CASSYRQGQGQETQYF	TGTGCCAGCAGTTACCGGCAAGGACAGGGCCAAGAGACCCAGTACTTC
TRBV29-1	TRBJ1-4	NA	12	NA	CSALGVGEKLFF	TGCAGCGCCCTAGGGGTCGGTGAAAAACTGTTTTTT
TRBV18	TRBJ1-1	TRBD1	20	NA	CASSPTRLLGGADRDTEAFF	TGTGCCAGCTCACCTACGAGACTGCTAGGGGGCGCGGACCGGGACACTGAAGCTTTCTTT
TRBV27	TRBJ2-1	TRBD2	17	few	CASRKLTSGSSYNEQFF	TGTGCCAGCCGTAAGTTAACTAGCGGGAGCTCCTACAATGAGCAGTTCTTC
TRBV28	TRBJ1-6	TRBD1	20	NA	CASSGDRDRGLGSYNSPLHF	TGTGCCAGCAGTGGGGACCGGGACAGGGGATTGGGCTCCTATAATTCACCCCTCCACTTT
TRBV3-1/TRBV3-2	TRBJ1-2	TRBD1	14	NA	CASSQDGQGDGYTF	TGTGCCAGCAGCCAAGACGGACAGGGAGATGGCTACACCTTC
TRBV2	TRBJ1-5	NA	14	NA	CASSVAGYNQPQHF	TGTGCCAGCAGTGTTGCAGGGTACAATCAGCCCCAGCATTTT
TRBV11-2	TRBJ1-2	TRBD1	14	once	CASSSGTARNGYTF	TGTGCCAGCAGCTCCGGGACAGCACGTAATGGCTACACCTTC
TRBV14	TRBJ1-1	TRBD1	14	NA	CASSQVTGGTEAFF	TGTGCCAGCAGCCAAGTGACAGGGGGCACTGAAGCTTTCTTT
TRBV2	TRBJ1-4	NA	14	NA	CASSESGLGEKLFF	TGTGCCAGCAGTGAAAGTGGTCTAGGTGAAAAACTGTTTTTT
TRBV6-5	TRBJ2-1	TRBD2	14	NA	CASGGLAGGHQQFF	TGTGCCAGCGGGGGACTAGCGGGGGGCCACCAGCAGTTCTTC
TRBV6-5	TRBJ1-6	NA	15	NA	CASSYTGNHNSPLHF	TGTGCCAGCAGTTACACAGGGAATCATAATTCACCCCTCCACTTT
TRBV2	TRBJ1-5	TRBD1	15	NA	CASSETGVSNQPQHF	TGTGCCAGCAGTGAGACAGGGGTTAGCAATCAGCCCCAGCATTTT
TRBV7-9	TRBJ1-6	NA	12	NA	CASSRDSSPLHF	TGTGCCAGCAGCCGGGACTCCTCACCCCTCCACTTT
TRBV29-1	TRBJ1-2	TRBD1	15	NA	CSVLTGGTTPYGYTF	TGCAGCGTGCTGACAGGGGGGACGACTCCCTATGGCTACACCTTC
TRBV3-1/TRBV3-2	TRBJ2-3	NA	14	NA	CASSRRGQTDTQYF	TGTGCCAGCAGTCGGCGGGGGCAGACAGATACGCAGTATTTT
TRBV28	TRBJ1-6	NA	16	NA	CASRTTPGGGVGTLHF	TGTGCCAGCAGAACCACGCCGGGCGGGGGGGTAGGGACCCTCCACTTT
TRBV7-9	TRBJ1-2	NA	13	NA	CASSFPGAYGYTF	TGTGCCAGCAGCTTCCCAGGGGCCTATGGCTACACCTTC
TRBV4-1	TRBJ1-5	TRBD1	17	NA	CASSQDFMAGGDQPQHF	TGCGCCAGCAGCCAAGATTTCATGGCAGGGGGCGATCAGCCCCAGCATTTT
TRBV6-5	TRBJ2-3	NA	15	NA	CASSYAGARRDTQYF	TGTGCCAGCAGTTACGCTGGCGCCCGCAGGGATACGCAGTATTTT
TRBV9	TRBJ2-5	NA	14	NA	CASSAGSTEETQYF	TGTGCCAGCAGCGCCGGGTCGACAGAAGAGACCCAGTACTTC
TRBV7-2	TRBJ2-6	TRBD2	19	NA	CASSSRGLAAFSGANVLTF	TGTGCCAGCAGCTCTCGAGGACTAGCCGCCTTCTCTGGGGCCAACGTCCTGACTTTC
TRBV7-2	TRBJ1-4	NA	15	NA	CASSLVGGSNEKLFF	TGTGCCAGCAGCTTAGTAGGGGGAAGTAATGAAAAACTGTTTTTT
TRBV9	TRBJ2-2	TRBD1	16	NA	CASTSGTGSDTGELFF	TGTGCCAGCACGTCAGGGACAGGGTCTGACACCGGGGAGCTGTTTTTT
TRBV6-5	TRBJ1-1	TRBD1	15	NA	CASSKSQGAFSAAFF	TGTGCCAGCAGCAAAAGCCAGGGGGCGTTTTCTGCAGCTTTCTTT
TRBV6-5	TRBJ1-2	TRBD1	15	NA	CASSYSRRQGTGYTF	TGTGCCAGCAGTTACTCGCGAAGACAGGGAACTGGCTACACCTTC
TRBV3-1/TRBV3-2	TRBJ2-3	NA	12	NA	CASSRGTSTQYF	TGTGCCAGCAGCCGAGGGACATCTACGCAGTATTTT
TRBV15	TRBJ1-5	TRBD1	15	NA	CATSRVGTGNQPQHF	TGTGCCACCAGCAGAGTAGGGACAGGGAATCAGCCCCAGCATTTT